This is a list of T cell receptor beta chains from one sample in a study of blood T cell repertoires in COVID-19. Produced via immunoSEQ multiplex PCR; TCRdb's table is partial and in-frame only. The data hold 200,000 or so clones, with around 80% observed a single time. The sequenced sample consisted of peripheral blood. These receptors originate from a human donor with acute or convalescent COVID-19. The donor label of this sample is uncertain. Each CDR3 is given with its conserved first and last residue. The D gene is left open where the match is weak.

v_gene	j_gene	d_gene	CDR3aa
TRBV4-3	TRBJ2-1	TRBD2	CASSQGLAGVLKFF
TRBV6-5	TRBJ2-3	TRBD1	CASSLQGAFTDTQYF
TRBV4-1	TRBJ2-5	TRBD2	CASSRTEREQETQYF
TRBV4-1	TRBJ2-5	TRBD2	CASSHPRGAGGPLRQETQYF
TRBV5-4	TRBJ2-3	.	CASSLPGTDTQYF
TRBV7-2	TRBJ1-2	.	CASSPRAGANYGYTF
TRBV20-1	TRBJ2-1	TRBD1	CSASPTGVGKDEQFF
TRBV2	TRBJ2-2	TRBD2	CASSEHPLAGALGGTGELFF
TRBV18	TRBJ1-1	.	CASSQDTDAEAFF
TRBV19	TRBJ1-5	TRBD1	CASTWDSTVLPQHF
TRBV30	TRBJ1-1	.	CALNPQGSRLLTEAFF
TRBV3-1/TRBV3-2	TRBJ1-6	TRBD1	CASSQDRGGNSPLHF
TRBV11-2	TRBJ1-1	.	CASRPTANTEAFF
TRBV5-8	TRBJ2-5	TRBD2	CASSQSGRARETQYF
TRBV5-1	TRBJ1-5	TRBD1	CASSPDRGQPQHF
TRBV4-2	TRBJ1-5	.	CASSQILGEGWQPQHF
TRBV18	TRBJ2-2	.	CASSPDTNTGELFF
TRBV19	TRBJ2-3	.	CASSDLSRTDTQYF
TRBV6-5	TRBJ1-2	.	CASSYSNGGAYGYTF
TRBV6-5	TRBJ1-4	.	CASSPEGATNEKLFF
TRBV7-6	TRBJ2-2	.	CASSLPGAPNTGELFF
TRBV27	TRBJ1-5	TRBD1	CASSLGDRGRGNNQPQHF
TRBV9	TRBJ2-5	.	CASSRGWGETQYF
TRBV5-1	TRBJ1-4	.	CASSFLATNEKLFF